The sequence of this T cell receptor beta chain was determined in a study of response to subunit inactivated influenza vaccine. MiXCR was run by TCRdb on the RT-PCR reads, yielding one entry per CDR3 protein. Found here are some 160,000 distinct CDR3 sequences, about a tenth of them singletons; the top ten hold roughly 12%. The germline gives CDR1 SGHAT, CDR2 FQNNGV. J was trimmed by 9 bases and V by 5 bases; bases with no gene match: 24. The CDR3 contains 20 residues. This clonotype was recorded a few times. The chain has TRBV11-2 and TRBJ2-1; 11 bases are a match to TRBD2. The sequencing here drew on non-naive T cells sorted from PBMCs, taken about 40 days after vaccination. The receptor was isolated from a middle-aged man who received an inactivated influenza vaccine. The CDR3 sequence is CASSATRPVGSGRAAGEQFF. CDR3 coding DNA: TGTGCCAGCAGCGCCACTAGACCTGTGGGTAGCGGGAGGGCCGCCGGTGAGCAGTTCTTC.